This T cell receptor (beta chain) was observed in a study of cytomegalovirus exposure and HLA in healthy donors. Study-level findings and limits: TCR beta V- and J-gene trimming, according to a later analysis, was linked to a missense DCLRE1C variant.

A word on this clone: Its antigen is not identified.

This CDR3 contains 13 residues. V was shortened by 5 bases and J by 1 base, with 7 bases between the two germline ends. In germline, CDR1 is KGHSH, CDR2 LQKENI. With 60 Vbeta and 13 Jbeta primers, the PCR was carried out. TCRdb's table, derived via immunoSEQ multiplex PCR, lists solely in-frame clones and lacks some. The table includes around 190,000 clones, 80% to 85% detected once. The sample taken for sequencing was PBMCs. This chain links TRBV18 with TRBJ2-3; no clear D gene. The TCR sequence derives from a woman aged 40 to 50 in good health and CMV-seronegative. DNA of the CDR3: TGTGCCAGCTCAACCCGGGGCACAGATACGCAGTATTTT. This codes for CASSTRGTDTQYF.